The 17 T cell receptor beta chains below were found in one sample sequenced in a study of OX40 agonist ivuxolimab in advanced cancers. Generated by immunoSEQ multiplex PCR, the TCRdb table keeps only in-frame clones and is missing some. The sample shows fewer than 85,000 clones, about 90% of them seen only once. The sequences come from CD4+ or CD8+ T cells sorted from blood, collected in a trial of the OX40 agonist ivuxolimab. Source of these receptors: an adult with an advanced solid tumor such as melanoma, head and neck, liver or kidney cancer.

V is TRBV30 and J is TRBJ2-7; 9 bases line up with TRBD1. There are 15 residues in the CDR3. From germline, CDR1 is GTSNPN and CDR2 SVGIG (reference sequence). J gave up 3 bases and V 0 bases, and 6 bases lay outside the gene matches. The chain's CDR3 is CAWSVQQGAIYEQYF. CDR3 coding DNA: TGTGCCTGGAGTGTACAACAGGGGGCTATCTACGAGCAGTACTTC.

The rearrangement joins TRBV2 to TRBJ1-1, with 7 bases identical to TRBD1. V lost 5 bases and J lost 6; bases outside the gene matches: 6. This CDR3 contains 13 residues. Germline CDR1 SNHLY, CDR2 FYNNEI. CDR3 sequence reads: CASSPQGVPEAFF. The CDR3 DNA sequence: TGTGCCAGCAGTCCTCAGGGGGTTCCTGAAGCTTTCTTT.

This chain links TRBV29-1 with TRBJ2-1; D is uncertain. Germline loops: CDR1 SQVTM, CDR2 ANQGSEA. This CDR3 contains 12 residues. The germline V and J ends were trimmed by 8 bases and 0 bases, with 8 bases remaining between them. The CDR3 reads CSTLSSYNEQFF. The DNA of the CDR3 is TGCAGCACATTAAGCTCCTACAATGAGCAGTTCTTC.

The chain recombines TRBV5-1 with TRBJ1-2; unclear D gene. Between the trimmed V and J ends, which lost 2 bases and 3 bases, there was a span of 20 bases. The CDR3 runs to 17 residues. Looked up from germline, CDR1 is SGHRS and CDR2 is YFSETQ. CDR3 protein: CASSFPTDAPGDYGYTF. In DNA form, the CDR3 reads TGCGCCAGCAGCTTCCCGACGGATGCCCCCGGTGACTATGGCTACACCTTC.

The V gene is TRBV12-5, the J gene TRBJ2-1; either TRBD1 or TRBD2 may supply D (6 bases each). The length of the CDR3 is 12 residues. Germline V gene lookup returns CDR1 LGHNT and CDR2 FRNRAP. The CDR3 DNA follows: TGTGCAAGGGGGGCTTCCTACAATGAGCAGTTCTTC. Protein: CARGASYNEQFF.

The rearrangement joins TRBV6-6 to TRBJ2-3, with 8 bases aligning to TRBD1. This CDR3 spans 16 amino acids. J was trimmed by 1 base and V by 5 bases; bases with no gene match: 8. The germline V gene has CDR1 MNHNY and CDR2 SVGAGI (reference sequence). This CDR3 reads CASSQPDRGGTDTQYF. DNA for the CDR3: TGTGCCAGCAGTCAACCTGACAGGGGTGGCACAGATACGCAGTATTTT.

The V gene is TRBV19, the J gene TRBJ1-2; D gene uncertain. V was cut by 4 bases and J by 3 bases, with 9 bases left in between. Germline CDR1 LNHDA, CDR2 SQIVND (reference sequence). This CDR3 has 13 amino acids. CDR3 in amino acids: CASSSLYDYGYTF. CDR3 bases: TGTGCCAGTAGTAGCCTGTACGACTATGGCTACACCTTC.

This chain links TRBV27 with TRBJ2-4, with a weak D call TRBD1 (6 bases). The CDR3 consists of 13 residues. Germline-derived CDR1 and CDR2 are MNHEY and SMNVEV (reference sequence). Trimming stripped 5 bases from V and 11 bases from J, with 16 bases between. The CDR3 region has the DNA TGTGCCAGCAGTGAACAGGGTTTTAAGGTTCAGTACTTC. Translation gives CASSEQGFKVQYF.

CDR3 residues: CAIWQEDYNEQFF. The CDR3 region has the DNA TGTGCCATTTGGCAGGAGGACTACAATGAGCAGTTCTTC. The chain employs TRBV7-9 and TRBJ2-1, with D perhaps TRBD2 (5 bases). The germline gives CDR1 SEHNR, CDR2 FQNEAQ (reference sequence). With 10 bases removed from V and 3 bases from J, the gap between germline ends came to 13 bases. The CDR3 is made up of 13 amino acids.

The chain carries TRBV4-1 and TRBJ2-1; 10 bases agree with TRBD2. Trimming at V came to 3 bases and at J to 2 bases, leaving 4 bases not matched to a gene. This CDR3 contains 16 residues. CDR1 and CDR2 from the germline V gene are MGHRA and YSYEKL. The CDR3 DNA sequence: TGCGCCAGCAGCCATCGGACTAGCGGTCCCTACAATGAGCAGTTCTTC. It translates to CASSHRTSGPYNEQFF.

J is TRBJ2-6 and V is TRBV27; the D is unclear. The CDR3 runs to 18 residues. Deletions cut 5 bases from V and 0 bases from J, with 17 bases between. The germline V gene has CDR1 MNHEY and CDR2 SMNVEV (reference sequence). The CDR3 coding sequence is TGTGCCAGCAGTACTACCCGGTTTGCTATCTCTGGGGCCAACGTCCTGACTTTC. Its protein product is CASSTTRFAISGANVLTF.

This chain connects TRBV27 to TRBJ2-1; 8 bases line up with TRBD2. CDR1 is MNHEY, CDR2 SMNVEV, per germline (reference sequence). The V segment lost 3 bases and the J segment 4 bases; nucleotides outside the gene matches: 5. There are 15 residues in the CDR3. CDR3 sequence reads: CASSFSSGPYNEQFF. The CDR3 coding sequence is TGTGCCAGCAGTTTTTCTAGCGGGCCGTACAATGAGCAGTTCTTC.

The J gene is TRBJ2-3, the V gene TRBV9; 9 bases align to TRBD1. The CDR3 length is 16 residues. With 3 bases clipped from V and 2 bases from J, the junction kept 7 bases outside the gene matches. Germline CDR1 and CDR2: SGDLS and YYNGEE. The CDR3 here is CASSALTGGYTDTQYF. The CDR3 bases are TGTGCCAGCAGCGCTTTGACAGGGGGGTACACAGATACGCAGTATTTT.

This rearrangement joins TRBV7-9 to TRBJ2-1; 13 bases agree with TRBD2. Germline trimming cut 8 bases from V and 9 bases from J; bases unmatched to any gene: 13. Germline lookup yields CDR1 SEHNR and CDR2 FQNEAQ (reference sequence). The CDR3 is 16 amino acids. CDR3 nucleotides: TGTGCCAGCTCTGGACTAGCGGGAGTAGCATTGGGTGAGCAGTTCTTC. It yields the protein CASSGLAGVALGEQFF. Full variable domain (missing parts from reference TRBV7-9 and TRBJ2-1): DTGVSQNPRHKITKRGQNVTFRCDPISEHNRLYWYRQTLGQGPEFLTYFQNEAQLEKSRLLSDRFSAERPKGSFSTLEIQRTEQGDSAMYLCASSGLAGVALGEQFFGPGTRLTVL.

CDR3 amino acids: CAINRDSTTQETQYF. As DNA, the CDR3 is TGTGCCATCAATCGCGACAGTACCACTCAAGAGACCCAGTACTTC. J is TRBJ2-5 and V is TRBV10-3, with TRBD1 as a possible D gene (5 bases). From germline, CDR1 is ENHRY and CDR2 SYGVKD. The CDR3 sequence is 15 residues long. Trimming removed 7 bases at V and 2 bases at J, with 17 bases between.

The chain recombines TRBV21-1 with TRBJ2-5; the DNA was not used to check the table's D call, TRBD1. TRBV21-1 is reported as a pseudogene. There are 18 residues in the CDR3. CDR3 nucleotides: TGTGCCAGCAGCAGACCGAGGACAGGCGCCGAAAAACAAGAGACCCAGTACTTC. Protein product: CASSRPRTGAEKQETQYF.

The chain links TRBV6-6 to TRBJ1-1; possible D gene TRBD1, 6 bases. Germline V gene lookup returns CDR1 MNHNY and CDR2 SVGAGI (reference sequence). V was cut by 6 bases and J by 5 bases, with 16 bases left in between. This CDR3 comprises 14 residues. CDR3 nucleotide sequence: TGTGCCAGCAGGGACCCCTCAGGGGCTACTGAAGCTTTCTTT. It codes for CASRDPSGATEAFF.